The next 8 T cell receptor beta chains were all read from a single sample in a study of blood T cell repertoires in COVID-19. Assay used: immunoSEQ multiplex PCR; TCRdb lists only in-frame clones, some missing. The sample records over 150,000 clones, roughly 80% being singletons. Sequenced: peripheral blood. These receptors all stem from a man in his 70s with active or convalescent COVID-19.

This chain links TRBV6-4 with TRBJ1-6; possibly TRBD1 for D (5 bases). The CDR3 covers 15 residues. V lost 3 bases, J lost 10 bases, and 16 bases lay in between. From germline, CDR1 is MRHNA and CDR2 SNTAGT. The CDR3 DNA reads as TGTGCCAGCAGTGAGGGAGGGGCAAGTAGCTCACCCCTCCACTTT. Translated: CASSEGGASSSPLHF.

The chain has TRBV18 and TRBJ2-1; TRBD1 matches at 10 bases. The CDR3 runs 14 residues. Trimming took 3 bases from V and 8 from J; bases not matched to a gene: 4. Looked up from germline, CDR1 is KGHSH and CDR2 is LQKENI. The CDR3 loop reads CASSPGQGWDEQFF. The CDR3, as DNA: TGTGCCAGCTCACCGGGACAGGGGTGGGATGAGCAGTTCTTC.

This sequence joins TRBV10-2 and TRBJ1-1; the match to TRBD1 covers 8 bases. CDR1 is WSHSY, CDR2 SAAADI, per germline. V trimming: 2 bases; J trimming: 0 bases; junction bases outside the gene matches: 11. This CDR3 is 18 amino acids long. Written as DNA, the CDR3 is TGCGCCAGCAGTGAGGGACAGGGCTACGTTGGGATGAACACTGAAGCTTTCTTT. Its translation: CASSEGQGYVGMNTEAFF.

This clone was observed once. The gene calls are TRBV25-1 and TRBJ2-1; D remains unclear. The CDR3 has 15 amino acids. Trimming took 0 bases from V and 5 from J, leaving 11 bases between them. CDR1 MGHDK and CDR2 SYGVNS come from the germline V gene. The CDR3 reads CASSEYNPVNNEQFF. CDR3 sequence (DNA): TGTGCCAGCAGTGAATATAACCCGGTGAACAATGAGCAGTTCTTC.

The chain links TRBV29-1 to TRBJ1-5, with 8 bases matching TRBD1. Germline V lookup: CDR1 SQVTM, CDR2 ANQGSEA. V was pared by 5 bases and J by 3 bases, with 3 bases of the junction left unmatched. The length of the CDR3 is 13 residues. CDR3 DNA sequence: TGCAGCGTTTCGACAGGGGTCAATCAGCCCCAGCATTTT. This codes for CSVSTGVNQPQHF.

The CDR3 spells CATRESYNSPLHF. CDR3 coding DNA: TGTGCCACCCGAGAGTCCTATAATTCACCCCTCCACTTT. The V gene is TRBV24-1, the J gene TRBJ1-6; D is undetermined. V was pared by 9 bases and J by 1 base, with 6 bases between. The germline V gene encodes CDR1 KGHDR and CDR2 SFDVKD. This CDR3 spans 13 amino acids.

J is TRBJ1-5 and V is TRBV6-2 or TRBV6-3; 8 positions match TRBD1. The J segment lost 4 bases and the V segment lost 0 bases, leaving 2 bases of the junction unmatched. This CDR3 has 15 residues. In germline, CDR1 is MNHEY, CDR2 SVGEGT. The CDR3 coding sequence is TGTGCCAGCAGTTACTCGAGACAGGGGAATCAGCCCCAGCATTTT. Translating it yields CASSYSRQGNQPQHF.

J is TRBJ2-2 and V is TRBV19; 8 nucleotides align to TRBD1. The CDR3 has 15 residues. The V gene's germline CDR1 is LNHDA and CDR2 SQIVND (reference sequence). After removal of 7 bases from V and 3 bases from J, the junction contained 7 bases not matched to a gene. The CDR3 region is CASTDGQGYTGELFF. In DNA, the CDR3 is TGTGCCAGTACCGACGGACAGGGTTACACCGGGGAGCTGTTTTTT.